Below, 16 T cell receptor beta chains from the same sample are listed, as sequenced in a study of shared clonotypes between healthy human individuals. The table came from immunoSEQ multiplex PCR; TCRdb's copy has only in-frame clones and leaves some out. The data show fewer than 1.4 million clones, with roughly 74% seen just once and 0.6% to 0.7% held by the top ten. The sample was memory CD4+ T cells from PBMCs. Documented subset: CD45RA-negative fraction. The receptors shown here come from a man aged 18 to 30 in good health. Some clones in this sample may be carry-over from other donors' samples.

This clone showed up just a few times. CDR3 DNA sequence: TGTGCCAGTAGTATTGAGGACAGGGTCGGCTACACCTTC. Translated: CASSIEDRVGYTF. The chain links TRBV19 to TRBJ1-2; TRBD1 aligns across 8 bases. Germline CDR1 and CDR2: LNHDA and SQIVND (reference sequence). The CDR3 has 13 residues. The junction had 5 bases not matched to a gene; V was cut back by 3 bases and J by 8 bases.

The chain employs TRBV7-6 and TRBJ2-5, with 7 bases matching TRBD2. Germline CDR1 is SGHVS and CDR2 is FNYEAQ. The CDR3 spans 17 residues. The J segment lost 4 bases and the V segment lost 3 bases, leaving 14 bases of the junction unmatched. The CDR3 spells CASSLSPRREGGETQYF. CDR3 sequence (DNA): TGTGCCAGCAGCTTGTCCCCGCGGAGGGAGGGTGGAGAGACCCAGTACTTC. The full variable domain, with the rest looked up from reference TRBV7-6 and TRBJ2-5, is GAGVSQSPRYKVTKRGQDVALRCDPISGHVSLYWYRQALGQGPEFLTYFNYEAQQDKSGLPNDRFSAERPEGSISTLTIQRTEQRDSAMYRCASSLSPRREGGETQYFGPGTRLLVL.

The J gene is TRBJ2-7, the V gene TRBV29-1; 7 bases line up with TRBD1. V shed 4 bases, J shed 2 bases, and the junction held 8 bases outside the gene matches. CDR1 and CDR2 (germline): SQVTM, ANQGSEA. This CDR3 spans 14 amino acids. The CDR3, as DNA: TGCAGCGTTGGCCCGGCCACAGGGGCCTACGAGCAGTACTTC. It encodes CSVGPATGAYEQYF.

The chain recombines TRBV5-1 with TRBJ2-3; the D gene is possibly TRBD1 (6 bases). The ends were cut back, 0 bases at V and 6 bases at J, with 14 bases in the middle. This CDR3 contains 15 residues. Germline V gene lookup returns CDR1 SGHRS and CDR2 YFSETQ. The CDR3 protein is CASSLGGGQWDTQYF. DNA of the CDR3: TGCGCCAGCAGCTTGGGTGGGGGCCAATGGGATACGCAGTATTTT.

The rearrangement links TRBV7-2 to TRBJ2-4; D might be TRBD2 (5 bases). Per germline, CDR1 SGHTA and CDR2 FQGNSA. Trimming shortened V by 2 bases and J by 6 bases, and 17 bases separated the two germline ends. CDR3 length equals 16 residues. This CDR3 reads CASSLSTGRVGNIQYF. For the CDR3, the DNA is TGTGCCAGCAGCTTATCTACGGGAAGAGTAGGAAACATTCAGTACTTC. The whole variable domain, remainder taken from reference TRBV7-2 and TRBJ2-4, is GAGVSQSPSNKVTEKGKDVELRCDPISGHTALYWYRQSLGQGLEFLIYFQGNSAPDKSGLPSDRFSAERTGGSVSTLTIQRTQQEDSAVYLCASSLSTGRVGNIQYFGAGTRLSVL.

About this clone itself: This likely traces to a read error, being one base from a far larger clone. Different DNA sequences within this sample yield the same CDR3. The gene calls are TRBV6-1 and TRBJ1-1; D ambiguous. The CDR3 is 14 residues long. In germline, CDR1 is MNHNS, CDR2 SASEGT. CDR3 in amino acids: CASSALSGSTEAFF. CDR3 in DNA: TGTGCCAGCAGTGCTCTCTCGGGGAGCACTGAAGCCTTCTTT.

V gene TRBV7-2 combines with J gene TRBJ1-6; no firm D call. Germline V gives CDR1 SGHTA, CDR2 FQGNSA. V was trimmed by 1 base and J by 4 bases, leaving 8 bases between them. The CDR3 length is 15 residues. The CDR3 DNA follows: TGTGCCAGCAGCTTAGGTGGATTTTATAATTCACCCCTCCACTTT. It specifies CASSLGGFYNSPLHF.

About this clone itself: Distinct nucleotide sequences in the sample also encode this CDR3. The chain is built from TRBV2 and TRBJ1-2; TRBD1 is a possible D gene (5 bases). Trimming stripped 0 bases from V and 7 bases from J, with 9 bases between. The CDR3 runs 13 residues. Per germline, CDR1 SNHLY and CDR2 FYNNEI. The CDR3 region is CASSEAGGAGYTF. CDR3 bases: TGTGCCAGCAGTGAAGCCGGCGGGGCTGGCTACACCTTC.

The V gene is TRBV5-8, the J gene TRBJ2-1; 13 bases fit TRBD2. Germline values: CDR1 SGHTS, CDR2 YDEGEE. The CDR3 loop spans 16 amino acids. J lost 9 bases, V lost 4 bases, and 10 bases had no gene match. In DNA form, the CDR3 reads TGTGCCAGCAGCATGGCCGGGACTAGCGGGAAGGGTGAGCAGTTCTTC. This sequence encodes CASSMAGTSGKGEQFF.

This chain uses TRBV2 with TRBJ1-2, with D unresolved. CDR1 and CDR2 from the germline V gene are SNHLY and FYNNEI. With 5 bases removed from V and 1 base from J, the gap between germline ends came to 8 bases. This CDR3 has 13 amino acids. Written as DNA, the CDR3 is TGTGCCAGCAGTCCAGGAGTTAACTATGGCTACACCTTC. The encoded protein is CASSPGVNYGYTF. Full variable domain (missing parts from reference TRBV2 and TRBJ1-2): EPEVTQTPSHQVTQMGQEVILRCVPISNHLYFYWYRQILGQKVEFLVSFYNNEISEKSEIFDDQFSVERPDGSNFTLKIRSTKLEDSAMYFCASSPGVNYGYTFGSGTRLTVV.

This clone was seen only a few times. The V call is TRBV2, the J call TRBJ1-1; D might be TRBD1 (5 bases). V lost 7 bases and J 11 bases, leaving 23 bases between the germline ends. Germline V gene lookup returns CDR1 SNHLY and CDR2 FYNNEI. This CDR3 comprises 14 residues. For the CDR3, the DNA is TGTGCCAGCAAGGAAGTCAGGTCGACAGAGGGGGCTTTCTTT. This translates into CASKEVRSTEGAFF.

This chain links TRBV5-6 with TRBJ1-2; 8 bases match TRBD1. Losses at the gene ends were 5 bases for V and 7 bases for J; bases not matched to a gene: 10. The CDR3 totals 14 residues. CDR1 is SGHDT and CDR2 is YYEEEE in the germline V gene. CDR3 in amino acids: CASRDSRGLSGYTF. CDR3 nucleotide sequence: TGTGCCAGCAGGGATTCCAGGGGGCTGTCTGGCTACACCTTC. The full variable domain, in which reference TRBV5-6 and TRBJ1-2 provide the parts outside the CDR3, is DAGVTQSPTHLIKTRGQQVTLRCSPKSGHDTVSWYQQALGQGPQFIFQYYEEEERQRGNFPDRFSGHQFPNYSSELNVNALLLGDSALYLCASRDSRGLSGYTFGSGTRLTVV.

V and J are TRBV7-9 and TRBJ2-7, with D tentatively TRBD1 (6 bases). Trimming removed 4 bases from V and 9 bases from J, with 13 bases in between. Germline V gives CDR1 SEHNR, CDR2 FQNEAQ (reference sequence). This CDR3 has 12 residues. This chain's CDR3 is CASSSRDNGQYF. CDR3 bases: TGTGCCAGCAGCTCCCGGGACAACGGGCAGTACTTC.

CDR3 DNA sequence: TGTGCCAGCAGCTTGGGGTTCGGACAGGGGATAGATACGCAGTATTTT. Protein product: CASSLGFGQGIDTQYF. The chain joins TRBV5-6 to TRBJ2-3; 9 bases map to TRBD1. Germline CDR1 SGHDT, CDR2 YYEEEE. The ends lost 0 bases at V and 5 bases at J; junction bases unmatched: 7. The CDR3 contains 16 residues.

This chain connects TRBV9 to TRBJ1-2; a possible D gene is TRBD1 (5 bases). V was clipped by 3 bases and J by 1 base, with 16 bases between them. The CDR3 runs to 16 residues. Germline values: CDR1 SGDLS, CDR2 YYNGEE. The chain's CDR3 is CASSAPRGVINYGYTF. The DNA for the CDR3 is TGTGCCAGCAGCGCCCCGCGGGGGGTAATTAACTATGGCTACACCTTC.

This clone was observed a few times. Other DNA sequences in this specimen translate into the identical CDR3. This chain uses TRBV18 with TRBJ1-2; D not certain. The germline V and J ends were trimmed by 0 bases and 5 bases, with 10 bases remaining between them. Germline V gives CDR1 KGHSH, CDR2 LQKENI. CDR3 length equals 14 residues. CDR3 bases: TGTGCCAGCTCACCACCCACACAAGGTTATGGCTACACCTTC. Residues: CASSPPTQGYGYTF.